This T cell receptor (beta chain) was sequenced during a study of T-cell memory formation after mild COVID-19. Overall study: Clustering of TCRs was largely donor specific.

Trimming cost V 4 bases and J 1 base, with 15 bases left between them. CDR3 length equals 16 residues. Germline CDR1 and CDR2: LGHNA and YNFKEQ. The authors produced TCR alpha and TCR beta cDNA libraries with sample barcodes and UMIs by 5'RACE using constant-segment primers. MiXCR, run by TCRdb on the 5' RACE reads, gives a single entry per CDR3 protein. The sample lists just under 150,000 distinct CDR3 sequences; about 5.7% were seen once. This clonotype was observed at least ten times. Its antigen remains unidentified. Study results and limitations: Within pre-infection memory, some responding clones were found, suggesting cross-reactive memory joined. Later expanders leaned CD4+, whereas day 15 to 85 contracting clones were balanced CD4/CD8.

The V and J genes are TRBV4-2 and TRBJ2-3; tentatively, D is TRBD2 (7 bases). This TCR was recovered from an adult woman who had mild COVID-19 (a few samples of this study predate the infection). Cell type and time point are not known. Sequencing input: PBMCs or a T cell subset sorted from them (not recorded which). Here the CDR3 reads CASSPGGGRGTDTQYF. The CDR3 coding sequence is TGTGCCAGCAGCCCGGGGGGCGGGAGAGGCACAGATACGCAGTATTTT.